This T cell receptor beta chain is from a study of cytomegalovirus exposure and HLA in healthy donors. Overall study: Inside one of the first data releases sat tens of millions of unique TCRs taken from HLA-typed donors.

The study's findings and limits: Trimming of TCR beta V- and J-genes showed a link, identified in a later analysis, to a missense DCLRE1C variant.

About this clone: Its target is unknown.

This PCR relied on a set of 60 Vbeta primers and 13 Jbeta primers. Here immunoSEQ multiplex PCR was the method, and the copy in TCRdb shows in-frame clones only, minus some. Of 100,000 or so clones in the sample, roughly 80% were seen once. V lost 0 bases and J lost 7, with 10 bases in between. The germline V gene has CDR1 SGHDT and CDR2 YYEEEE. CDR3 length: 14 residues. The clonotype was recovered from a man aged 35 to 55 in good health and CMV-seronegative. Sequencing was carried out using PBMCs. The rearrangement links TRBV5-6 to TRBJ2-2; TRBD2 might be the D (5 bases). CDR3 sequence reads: CASSLGGYHGELFF. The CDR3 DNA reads TGTGCCAGCAGCTTGGGAGGGTATCACGGGGAGCTGTTTTTT. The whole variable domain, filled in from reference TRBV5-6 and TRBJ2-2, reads DAGVTQSPTHLIKTRGQQVTLRCSPKSGHDTVSWYQQALGQGPQFIFQYYEEEERQRGNFPDRFSGHQFPNYSSELNVNALLLGDSALYLCASSLGGYHGELFFGEGSRLTVL.